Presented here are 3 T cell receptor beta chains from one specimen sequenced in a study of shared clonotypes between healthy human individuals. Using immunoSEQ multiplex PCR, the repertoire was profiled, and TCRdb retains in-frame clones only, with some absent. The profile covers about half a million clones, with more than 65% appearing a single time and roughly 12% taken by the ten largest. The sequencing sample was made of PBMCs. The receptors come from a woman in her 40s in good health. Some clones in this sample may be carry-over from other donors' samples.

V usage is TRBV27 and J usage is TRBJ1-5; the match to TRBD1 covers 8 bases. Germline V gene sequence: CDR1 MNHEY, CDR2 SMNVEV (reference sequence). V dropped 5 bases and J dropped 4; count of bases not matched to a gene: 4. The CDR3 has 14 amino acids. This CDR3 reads CASSEYRGNQPQHF. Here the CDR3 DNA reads TGTGCCAGCAGTGAGTACAGGGGGAATCAGCCCCAGCATTTT.

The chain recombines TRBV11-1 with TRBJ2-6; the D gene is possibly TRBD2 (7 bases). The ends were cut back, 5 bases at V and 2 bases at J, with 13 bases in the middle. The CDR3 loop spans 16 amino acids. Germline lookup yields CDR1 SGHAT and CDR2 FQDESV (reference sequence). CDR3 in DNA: TGTGCCAGCAGCCCCCGAGGGGGGGCTGGGGCCAACGTCCTGACTTTC. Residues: CASSPRGGAGANVLTF.

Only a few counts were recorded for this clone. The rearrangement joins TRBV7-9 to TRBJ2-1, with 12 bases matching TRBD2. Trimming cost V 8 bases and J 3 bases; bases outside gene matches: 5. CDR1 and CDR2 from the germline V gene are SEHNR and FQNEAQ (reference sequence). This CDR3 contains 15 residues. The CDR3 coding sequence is TGTGCCAGCGGAGTACTAGCGGGAGGCTACAATGAGCAGTTCTTC. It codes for CASGVLAGGYNEQFF.